This T cell receptor (beta chain) was sequenced in a study of identical twins. The CDR3 loop spans 13 amino acids. CDR1 and CDR2 from the germline V gene are MNHNS and SASEGT. The V end was cut by 6 bases, the J end by 3 bases, with 9 bases between. A single record per CDR3 protein comes from TCRdb applying MiXCR to the 5' RACE reads. The sample holds some 710,000 distinct CDR3 sequences, 5.5% to 7.5% seen once. This clonotype was seen repeatedly, ten times or more. This clonotype was sampled from a man in his late teens or twenties in good health. The chain uses TRBV6-1 and TRBJ2-1; tentative D call: TRBD1 (6 bases). Sequenced sample: naive T cells sorted from blood. The CDR3 protein is CASSDRFYNEQFF. For the CDR3, the DNA is TGTGCCAGCAGCGACAGGTTCTACAATGAGCAGTTCTTC.